Sequencing of this T cell receptor (beta chain) was carried out in a study of T cell clones after liver transplantation. For the study at large: Three of the eight recipients were HCV-positive; the rest had non-autoimmune, non-viral transplant indications. At least one year of complete immunosuppression withdrawal without enzymes over twice normal defined tolerance. Points from the study as a whole: Compared with third party-reactive sequences, donor-reactive ones declined more, independent of withdrawal success. Rather than being deleted, graft donor-reactive T cells may have moved into the graft.

The repertoire was sequenced with immunoSEQ multiplex PCR; TCRdb's copy has only in-frame clones and lacks some. The table has about 58,000 clones, around two thirds seen once. With regard to this clone: Antigen: not known.

V shed 4 bases and J shed 0 bases, with 4 bases lying between them. The CDR3 has 13 amino acids. Germline values: CDR1 MRHNA, CDR2 SNTAGT. The rearrangement links TRBV6-4 to TRBJ1-5, with D uncertain. The sequence came from a human patient who received a liver transplant. The graft donor may have given rise to some T cells. The source material was CD4+ T cells from blood, sampled at the roughly 15-month timepoint. CDR3 coding DNA: TGTGCCAGCAGTGTTTATAGCAATCAGCCCCAGCATTTT. Protein sequence: CASSVYSNQPQHF.